The 9 T cell receptor beta chains below were found in one sample sequenced in a study of T cell responses to AZD1222 COVID-19 vaccine. The assay was immunoSEQ multiplex PCR, and TCRdb's table has in-frame clones only and misses some. The repertoire holds about 42,000 clones, over 80% seen once, with approximately 20% in the top ten. The sample consisted of peripheral blood, taken 28 days after the second AZD1222 dose. Every receptor here comes from an adult who received the AZD1222 COVID-19 vaccine.

This rearrangement joins TRBV10-3 to TRBJ1-2, with 11 bases lining up with TRBD1. Germline V gene lookup returns CDR1 ENHRY and CDR2 SYGVKD. The CDR3 consists of 13 residues. After removal of 10 bases from V and 6 bases from J, the junction contained 7 bases not matched to a gene. The DNA for the CDR3 is TGTGCCACCGCGGGACAGGGGGTGAATGGCTACACCTTC. Translating gives CATAGQGVNGYTF.

The rearrangement uses TRBV28 and TRBJ1-2; tentatively, D is TRBD1 (6 bases). The CDR3 loop spans 15 amino acids. Germline V gives CDR1 MDHEN, CDR2 SYDVKM. V lost 7 bases, J lost 0 bases, and 15 bases lay in between. CDR3 residues: CASTDLGTTNYGYTF. Written as DNA, the CDR3 is TGTGCCAGCACGGACCTGGGGACAACTAACTATGGCTACACCTTC.

This chain joins TRBV19 and TRBJ1-2; 10 bases line up with TRBD1. Germline CDR1 is LNHDA and CDR2 is SQIVND (reference sequence). After removal of 4 bases from V and 6 bases from J, the junction contained 5 bases not matched to a gene. The CDR3 is 14 amino acids. The CDR3 here is CASSTRTGGNGYTF. In DNA, the CDR3 is TGTGCCAGTAGTACACGGACAGGGGGTAATGGCTACACCTTC.

This clone has only one observation. This chain links TRBV19 with TRBJ2-3; D call uncertain. V shed 9 bases and J shed 3 bases, with 10 bases lying between them. This CDR3 spans 12 amino acids. Germline assignment: CDR1 LNHDA and CDR2 SQIVND (reference sequence). CDR3 nucleotide sequence: TGTGCCAGCGGGTGGTTGACAGATACGCAGTATTTT. It translates to CASGWLTDTQYF.

Here the CDR3 reads CASRGTGRYGYTF. The CDR3 DNA reads TGTGCCAGCAGGGGGACAGGGCGATATGGCTACACCTTC. This chain connects TRBV6-5 to TRBJ1-2; 9 nucleotides line up with TRBD1. The V gene's germline CDR1 is MNHEY and CDR2 SVGAGI. V lost 6 bases to trimming and J lost 5 bases; unmatched junction nucleotides: 4. The CDR3 is 13 amino acids.

This sequence joins TRBV10-3 and TRBJ1-4; D not resolved. This CDR3 region has 13 residues. From germline, CDR1 is ENHRY and CDR2 SYGVKD. V lost 7 bases, J lost 0 bases, and 6 bases lay in between. This CDR3 is CAIKAATNEKLFF. The CDR3 DNA reads as TGTGCCATCAAGGCAGCAACTAATGAAAAACTGTTTTTT.

This chain connects TRBV5-8 to TRBJ1-5; maybe TRBD1 (5 bases). V dropped 0 bases and J dropped 0 bases, with 22 bases sitting between them. Germline V gene sequence: CDR1 SGHTS, CDR2 YDEGEE. CDR3 length: 20 amino acids. The CDR3 here is CASSLVGVQGTTNSNQPQHF. CDR3 DNA: TGTGCCAGCAGCTTGGTCGGCGTGCAGGGCACCACTAATAGCAATCAGCCCCAGCATTTT.

This clone has only one observation. The rearrangement uses TRBV5-1 and TRBJ1-2; D is perhaps TRBD1 (5 bases). Trimming shortened V by 1 base and J by 3 bases, and 13 bases separated the two germline ends. This CDR3 has 15 residues. CDR1 and CDR2 (germline): SGHRS, YFSETQ. CDR3 region: CASSLIVGGDYGYTF. CDR3 sequence (DNA): TGCGCCAGCAGCTTGATCGTCGGGGGTGACTATGGCTACACCTTC.

V gene TRBV5-4 combines with J gene TRBJ2-7; 7 bases are shared with TRBD2. The V segment lost 2 bases and the J segment 3 bases; nucleotides outside the gene matches: 8. CDR1 and CDR2 from the germline V gene are SGHNT and YYREEE (reference sequence). This CDR3 comprises 15 residues. CDR3 in DNA: TGTGCCAGCAGCTTAAGACTAGCCGGCGGCTACGAGCAGTACTTC. This translates into CASSLRLAGGYEQYF.